The clone carrying this TCR beta chain has a handful of counts. In the source study's methods: The authors estimated nucleated cell counts from reference gene primer amplification. Data came from immunoSEQ multiplex PCR; TCRdb stores just in-frame clones and leaves some out. Clonal size and the V and J genes are those of that table, whereas D and trimming came from the DNA. This table has about 76,000 clones, 82% appearing once. The sample originates from a study of blood T cell repertoires in COVID-19. Study as a whole: The samples span acute and convalescent COVID-19 from the United States, Italy and Spain.

The CDR3 has 11 amino acids. Germline loops: CDR1 LNHDA, CDR2 SQIVND (reference sequence). The V segment lost 4 bases and the J segment 8 bases; nucleotides outside the gene matches: 1. The chain links TRBV19 to TRBJ1-2; 7 bases agree with TRBD1. The receptor comes from a human donor in a cohort sampled during active COVID-19. The sequencing sample was made of peripheral blood. The CDR3: CASSNRGGYTF. DNA for the CDR3: TGTGCCAGTAGTAACAGGGGAGGCTACACCTTC.